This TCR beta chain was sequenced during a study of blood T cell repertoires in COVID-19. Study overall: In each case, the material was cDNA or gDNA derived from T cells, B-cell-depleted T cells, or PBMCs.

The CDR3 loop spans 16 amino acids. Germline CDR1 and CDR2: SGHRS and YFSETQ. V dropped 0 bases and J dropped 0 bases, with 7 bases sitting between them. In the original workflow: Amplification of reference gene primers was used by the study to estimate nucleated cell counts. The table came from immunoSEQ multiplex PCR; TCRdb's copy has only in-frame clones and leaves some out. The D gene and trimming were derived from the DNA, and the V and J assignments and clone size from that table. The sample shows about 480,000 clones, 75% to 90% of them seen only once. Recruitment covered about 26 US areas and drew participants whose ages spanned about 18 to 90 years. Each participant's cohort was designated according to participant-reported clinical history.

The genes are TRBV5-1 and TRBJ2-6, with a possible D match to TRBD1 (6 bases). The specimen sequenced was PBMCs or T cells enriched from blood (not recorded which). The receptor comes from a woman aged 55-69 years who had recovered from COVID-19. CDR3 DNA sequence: TGCGCCAGCAGCTTGGCAGGGGTCTCTGGGGCCAACGTCCTGACTTTC. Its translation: CASSLAGVSGANVLTF.